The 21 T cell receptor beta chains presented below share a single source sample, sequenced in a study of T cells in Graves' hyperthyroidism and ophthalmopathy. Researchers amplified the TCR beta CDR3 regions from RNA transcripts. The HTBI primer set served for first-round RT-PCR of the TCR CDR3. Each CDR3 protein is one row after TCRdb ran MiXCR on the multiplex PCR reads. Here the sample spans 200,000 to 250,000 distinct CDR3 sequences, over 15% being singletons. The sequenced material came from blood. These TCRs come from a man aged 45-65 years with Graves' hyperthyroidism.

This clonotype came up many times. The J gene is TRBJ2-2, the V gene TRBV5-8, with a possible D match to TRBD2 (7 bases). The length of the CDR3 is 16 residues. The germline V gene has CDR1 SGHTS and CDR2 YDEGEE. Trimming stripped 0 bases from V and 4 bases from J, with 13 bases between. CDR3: CASSLEGGLLTGELFF. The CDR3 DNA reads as TGTGCCAGCAGCTTGGAGGGGGGACTACTCACCGGGGAGCTGTTTTTT.

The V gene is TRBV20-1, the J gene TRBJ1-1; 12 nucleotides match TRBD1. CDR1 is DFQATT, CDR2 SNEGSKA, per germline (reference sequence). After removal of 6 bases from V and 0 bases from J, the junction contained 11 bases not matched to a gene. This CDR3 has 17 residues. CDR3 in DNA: TGCAGTGCCACGGGACAGGGGGCAGTGGGAATGAACACTGAAGCTTTCTTT. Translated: CSATGQGAVGMNTEAFF.

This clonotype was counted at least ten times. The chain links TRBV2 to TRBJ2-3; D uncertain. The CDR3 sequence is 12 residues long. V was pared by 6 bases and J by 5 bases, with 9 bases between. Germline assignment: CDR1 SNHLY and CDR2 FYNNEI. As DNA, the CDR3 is TGTGCCAGCAGGCCGGGTTTAGATACGCAGTATTTT. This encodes CASRPGLDTQYF.

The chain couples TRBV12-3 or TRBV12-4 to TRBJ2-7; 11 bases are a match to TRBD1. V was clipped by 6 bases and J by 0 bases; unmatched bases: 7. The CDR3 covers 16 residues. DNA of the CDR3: TGTGCCAGCAGCTCACCGGGACAGGGGGACTCCTACGAGCAGTACTTC. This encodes CASSSPGQGDSYEQYF.

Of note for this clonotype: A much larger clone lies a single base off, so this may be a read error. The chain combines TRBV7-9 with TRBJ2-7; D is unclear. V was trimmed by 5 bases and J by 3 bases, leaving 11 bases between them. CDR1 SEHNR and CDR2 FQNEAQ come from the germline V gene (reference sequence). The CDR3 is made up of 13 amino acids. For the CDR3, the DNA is TGTGCCAGCAGCCCAGCCTCAGACTACGAGCAGTACTTC. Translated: CASSPASDYEQYF.

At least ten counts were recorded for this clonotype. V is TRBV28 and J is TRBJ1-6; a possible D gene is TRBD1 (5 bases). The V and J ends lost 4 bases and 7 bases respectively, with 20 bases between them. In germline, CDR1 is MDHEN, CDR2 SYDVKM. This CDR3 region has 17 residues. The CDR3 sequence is CASSSPRGLTSNSPLHF. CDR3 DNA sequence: TGTGCCAGCAGTTCCCCCCGGGGACTAACGTCCAATTCACCCCTCCACTTT. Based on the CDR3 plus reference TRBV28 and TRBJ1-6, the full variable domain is DVKVTQSSRYLVKRTGEKVFLECVQDMDHENMFWYRQDPGLGLRLIYFSYDVKMKEKGDIPEGYSVSREKKERFSLILESASTNQTSMYLCASSSPRGLTSNSPLHFGNGTRLTVT.

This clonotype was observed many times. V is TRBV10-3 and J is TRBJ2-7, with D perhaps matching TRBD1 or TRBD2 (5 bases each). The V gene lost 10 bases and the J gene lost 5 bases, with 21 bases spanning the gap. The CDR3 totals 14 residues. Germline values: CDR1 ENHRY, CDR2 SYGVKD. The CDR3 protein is CATHRDAFSHEQYF. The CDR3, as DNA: TGTGCCACCCACCGGGACGCATTTTCACACGAGCAGTACTTC.

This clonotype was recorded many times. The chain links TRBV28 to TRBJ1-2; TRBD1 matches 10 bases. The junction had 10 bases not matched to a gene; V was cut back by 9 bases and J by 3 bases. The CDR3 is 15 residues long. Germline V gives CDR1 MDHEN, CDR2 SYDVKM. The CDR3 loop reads CASSGTGVAYYGYTF. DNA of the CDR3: TGTGCCAGTAGCGGGACAGGGGTTGCCTACTATGGCTACACCTTC.

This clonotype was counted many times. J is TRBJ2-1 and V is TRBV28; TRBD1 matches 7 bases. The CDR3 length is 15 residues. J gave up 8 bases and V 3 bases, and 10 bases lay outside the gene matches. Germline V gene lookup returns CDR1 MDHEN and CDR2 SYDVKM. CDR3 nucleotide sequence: TGTGCCAGCAGTTTCGACAGGGAAATCAGCTATGAGCAGTTCTTC. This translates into CASSFDREISYEQFF.

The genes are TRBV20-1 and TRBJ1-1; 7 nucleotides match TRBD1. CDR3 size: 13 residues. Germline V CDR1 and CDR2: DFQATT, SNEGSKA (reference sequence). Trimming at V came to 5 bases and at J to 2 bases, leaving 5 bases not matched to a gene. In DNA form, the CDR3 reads TGCAGTGCTGCGGACAGGCCAAACACTGAAGCTTTCTTT. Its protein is CSAADRPNTEAFF.

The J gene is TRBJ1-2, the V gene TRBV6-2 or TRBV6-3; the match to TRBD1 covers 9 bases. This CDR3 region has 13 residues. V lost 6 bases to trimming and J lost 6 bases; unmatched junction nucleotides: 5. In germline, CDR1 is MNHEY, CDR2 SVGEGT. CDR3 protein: CASRPTGGDGYTF. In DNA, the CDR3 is TGTGCCAGCAGGCCCACAGGGGGCGATGGCTACACCTTC.

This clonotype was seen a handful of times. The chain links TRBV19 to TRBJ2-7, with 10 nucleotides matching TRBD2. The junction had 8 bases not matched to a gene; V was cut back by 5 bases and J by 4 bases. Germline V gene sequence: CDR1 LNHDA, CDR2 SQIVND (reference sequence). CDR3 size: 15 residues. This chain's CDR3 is CASSRGLAGEYEQYF. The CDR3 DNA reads TGTGCCAGTAGTCGGGGGCTAGCGGGAGAATACGAGCAGTACTTC.

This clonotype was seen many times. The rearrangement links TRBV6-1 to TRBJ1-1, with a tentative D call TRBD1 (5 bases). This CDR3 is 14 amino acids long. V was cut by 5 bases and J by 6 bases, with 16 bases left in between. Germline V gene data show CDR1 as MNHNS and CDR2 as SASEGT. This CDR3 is CASSYEGARAEAFF. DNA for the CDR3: TGTGCCAGCAGTTACGAAGGGGCTAGGGCTGAAGCTTTCTTT.

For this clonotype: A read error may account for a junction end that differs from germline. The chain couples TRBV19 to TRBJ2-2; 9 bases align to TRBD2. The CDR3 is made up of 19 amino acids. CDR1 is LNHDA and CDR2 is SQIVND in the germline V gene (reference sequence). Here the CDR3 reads CACRSVGLALFGRTGELFF. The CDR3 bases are TGTGCCTGTAGGTCAGTTGGACTAGCGCTATTCGGCAGGACCGGGGAGCTGTTTTTT.

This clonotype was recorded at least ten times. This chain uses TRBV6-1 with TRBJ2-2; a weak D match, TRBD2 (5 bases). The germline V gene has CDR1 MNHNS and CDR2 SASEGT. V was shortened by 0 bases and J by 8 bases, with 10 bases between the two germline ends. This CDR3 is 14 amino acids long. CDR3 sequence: CASSEALPGGELFF. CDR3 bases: TGTGCCAGCAGTGAAGCGCTACCGGGGGGGGAGCTGTTTTTT.

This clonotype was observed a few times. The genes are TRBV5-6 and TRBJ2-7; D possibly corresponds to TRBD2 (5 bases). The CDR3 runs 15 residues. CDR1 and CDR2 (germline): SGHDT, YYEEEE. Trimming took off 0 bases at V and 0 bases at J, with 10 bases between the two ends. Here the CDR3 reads CASSLGGLHSYEQYF. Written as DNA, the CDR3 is TGTGCCAGCAGCTTGGGAGGGCTCCACTCCTACGAGCAGTACTTC.

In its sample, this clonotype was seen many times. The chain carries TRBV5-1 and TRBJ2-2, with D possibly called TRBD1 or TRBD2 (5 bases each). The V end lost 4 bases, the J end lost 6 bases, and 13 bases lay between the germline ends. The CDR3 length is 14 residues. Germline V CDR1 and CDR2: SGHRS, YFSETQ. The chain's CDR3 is CASSGGFSAGELFF. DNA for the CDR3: TGCGCCAGCAGCGGGGGATTTTCGGCCGGGGAGCTGTTTTTT.

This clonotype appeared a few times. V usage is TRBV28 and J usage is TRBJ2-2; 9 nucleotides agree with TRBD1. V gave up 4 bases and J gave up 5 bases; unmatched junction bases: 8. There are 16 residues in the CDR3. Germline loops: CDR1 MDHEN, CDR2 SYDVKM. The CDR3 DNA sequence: TGTGCCAGCAGTTGGCCCGGGACAGGGTATACCGGGGAGCTGTTTTTT. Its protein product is CASSWPGTGYTGELFF.

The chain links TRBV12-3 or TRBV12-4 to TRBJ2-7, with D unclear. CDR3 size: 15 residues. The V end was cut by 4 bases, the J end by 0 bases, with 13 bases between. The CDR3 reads CASSSPTRSSYEQYF. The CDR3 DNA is TGTGCCAGCAGTTCCCCAACAAGGAGCTCCTACGAGCAGTACTTC.

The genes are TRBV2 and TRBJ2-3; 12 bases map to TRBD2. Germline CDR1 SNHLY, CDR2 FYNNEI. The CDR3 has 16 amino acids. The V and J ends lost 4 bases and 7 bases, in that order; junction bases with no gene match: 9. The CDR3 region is CASSGTSGASLNTQYF. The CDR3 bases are TGTGCCAGCAGTGGGACTAGCGGGGCTTCTCTAAATACGCAGTATTTT.

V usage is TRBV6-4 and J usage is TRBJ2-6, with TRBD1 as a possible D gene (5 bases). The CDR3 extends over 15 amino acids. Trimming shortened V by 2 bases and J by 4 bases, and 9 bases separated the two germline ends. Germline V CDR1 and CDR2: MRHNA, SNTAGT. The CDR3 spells CASSDPKGGANVLTF. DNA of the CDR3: TGTGCCAGCAGTGACCCCAAGGGGGGGGCCAACGTCCTGACTTTC.